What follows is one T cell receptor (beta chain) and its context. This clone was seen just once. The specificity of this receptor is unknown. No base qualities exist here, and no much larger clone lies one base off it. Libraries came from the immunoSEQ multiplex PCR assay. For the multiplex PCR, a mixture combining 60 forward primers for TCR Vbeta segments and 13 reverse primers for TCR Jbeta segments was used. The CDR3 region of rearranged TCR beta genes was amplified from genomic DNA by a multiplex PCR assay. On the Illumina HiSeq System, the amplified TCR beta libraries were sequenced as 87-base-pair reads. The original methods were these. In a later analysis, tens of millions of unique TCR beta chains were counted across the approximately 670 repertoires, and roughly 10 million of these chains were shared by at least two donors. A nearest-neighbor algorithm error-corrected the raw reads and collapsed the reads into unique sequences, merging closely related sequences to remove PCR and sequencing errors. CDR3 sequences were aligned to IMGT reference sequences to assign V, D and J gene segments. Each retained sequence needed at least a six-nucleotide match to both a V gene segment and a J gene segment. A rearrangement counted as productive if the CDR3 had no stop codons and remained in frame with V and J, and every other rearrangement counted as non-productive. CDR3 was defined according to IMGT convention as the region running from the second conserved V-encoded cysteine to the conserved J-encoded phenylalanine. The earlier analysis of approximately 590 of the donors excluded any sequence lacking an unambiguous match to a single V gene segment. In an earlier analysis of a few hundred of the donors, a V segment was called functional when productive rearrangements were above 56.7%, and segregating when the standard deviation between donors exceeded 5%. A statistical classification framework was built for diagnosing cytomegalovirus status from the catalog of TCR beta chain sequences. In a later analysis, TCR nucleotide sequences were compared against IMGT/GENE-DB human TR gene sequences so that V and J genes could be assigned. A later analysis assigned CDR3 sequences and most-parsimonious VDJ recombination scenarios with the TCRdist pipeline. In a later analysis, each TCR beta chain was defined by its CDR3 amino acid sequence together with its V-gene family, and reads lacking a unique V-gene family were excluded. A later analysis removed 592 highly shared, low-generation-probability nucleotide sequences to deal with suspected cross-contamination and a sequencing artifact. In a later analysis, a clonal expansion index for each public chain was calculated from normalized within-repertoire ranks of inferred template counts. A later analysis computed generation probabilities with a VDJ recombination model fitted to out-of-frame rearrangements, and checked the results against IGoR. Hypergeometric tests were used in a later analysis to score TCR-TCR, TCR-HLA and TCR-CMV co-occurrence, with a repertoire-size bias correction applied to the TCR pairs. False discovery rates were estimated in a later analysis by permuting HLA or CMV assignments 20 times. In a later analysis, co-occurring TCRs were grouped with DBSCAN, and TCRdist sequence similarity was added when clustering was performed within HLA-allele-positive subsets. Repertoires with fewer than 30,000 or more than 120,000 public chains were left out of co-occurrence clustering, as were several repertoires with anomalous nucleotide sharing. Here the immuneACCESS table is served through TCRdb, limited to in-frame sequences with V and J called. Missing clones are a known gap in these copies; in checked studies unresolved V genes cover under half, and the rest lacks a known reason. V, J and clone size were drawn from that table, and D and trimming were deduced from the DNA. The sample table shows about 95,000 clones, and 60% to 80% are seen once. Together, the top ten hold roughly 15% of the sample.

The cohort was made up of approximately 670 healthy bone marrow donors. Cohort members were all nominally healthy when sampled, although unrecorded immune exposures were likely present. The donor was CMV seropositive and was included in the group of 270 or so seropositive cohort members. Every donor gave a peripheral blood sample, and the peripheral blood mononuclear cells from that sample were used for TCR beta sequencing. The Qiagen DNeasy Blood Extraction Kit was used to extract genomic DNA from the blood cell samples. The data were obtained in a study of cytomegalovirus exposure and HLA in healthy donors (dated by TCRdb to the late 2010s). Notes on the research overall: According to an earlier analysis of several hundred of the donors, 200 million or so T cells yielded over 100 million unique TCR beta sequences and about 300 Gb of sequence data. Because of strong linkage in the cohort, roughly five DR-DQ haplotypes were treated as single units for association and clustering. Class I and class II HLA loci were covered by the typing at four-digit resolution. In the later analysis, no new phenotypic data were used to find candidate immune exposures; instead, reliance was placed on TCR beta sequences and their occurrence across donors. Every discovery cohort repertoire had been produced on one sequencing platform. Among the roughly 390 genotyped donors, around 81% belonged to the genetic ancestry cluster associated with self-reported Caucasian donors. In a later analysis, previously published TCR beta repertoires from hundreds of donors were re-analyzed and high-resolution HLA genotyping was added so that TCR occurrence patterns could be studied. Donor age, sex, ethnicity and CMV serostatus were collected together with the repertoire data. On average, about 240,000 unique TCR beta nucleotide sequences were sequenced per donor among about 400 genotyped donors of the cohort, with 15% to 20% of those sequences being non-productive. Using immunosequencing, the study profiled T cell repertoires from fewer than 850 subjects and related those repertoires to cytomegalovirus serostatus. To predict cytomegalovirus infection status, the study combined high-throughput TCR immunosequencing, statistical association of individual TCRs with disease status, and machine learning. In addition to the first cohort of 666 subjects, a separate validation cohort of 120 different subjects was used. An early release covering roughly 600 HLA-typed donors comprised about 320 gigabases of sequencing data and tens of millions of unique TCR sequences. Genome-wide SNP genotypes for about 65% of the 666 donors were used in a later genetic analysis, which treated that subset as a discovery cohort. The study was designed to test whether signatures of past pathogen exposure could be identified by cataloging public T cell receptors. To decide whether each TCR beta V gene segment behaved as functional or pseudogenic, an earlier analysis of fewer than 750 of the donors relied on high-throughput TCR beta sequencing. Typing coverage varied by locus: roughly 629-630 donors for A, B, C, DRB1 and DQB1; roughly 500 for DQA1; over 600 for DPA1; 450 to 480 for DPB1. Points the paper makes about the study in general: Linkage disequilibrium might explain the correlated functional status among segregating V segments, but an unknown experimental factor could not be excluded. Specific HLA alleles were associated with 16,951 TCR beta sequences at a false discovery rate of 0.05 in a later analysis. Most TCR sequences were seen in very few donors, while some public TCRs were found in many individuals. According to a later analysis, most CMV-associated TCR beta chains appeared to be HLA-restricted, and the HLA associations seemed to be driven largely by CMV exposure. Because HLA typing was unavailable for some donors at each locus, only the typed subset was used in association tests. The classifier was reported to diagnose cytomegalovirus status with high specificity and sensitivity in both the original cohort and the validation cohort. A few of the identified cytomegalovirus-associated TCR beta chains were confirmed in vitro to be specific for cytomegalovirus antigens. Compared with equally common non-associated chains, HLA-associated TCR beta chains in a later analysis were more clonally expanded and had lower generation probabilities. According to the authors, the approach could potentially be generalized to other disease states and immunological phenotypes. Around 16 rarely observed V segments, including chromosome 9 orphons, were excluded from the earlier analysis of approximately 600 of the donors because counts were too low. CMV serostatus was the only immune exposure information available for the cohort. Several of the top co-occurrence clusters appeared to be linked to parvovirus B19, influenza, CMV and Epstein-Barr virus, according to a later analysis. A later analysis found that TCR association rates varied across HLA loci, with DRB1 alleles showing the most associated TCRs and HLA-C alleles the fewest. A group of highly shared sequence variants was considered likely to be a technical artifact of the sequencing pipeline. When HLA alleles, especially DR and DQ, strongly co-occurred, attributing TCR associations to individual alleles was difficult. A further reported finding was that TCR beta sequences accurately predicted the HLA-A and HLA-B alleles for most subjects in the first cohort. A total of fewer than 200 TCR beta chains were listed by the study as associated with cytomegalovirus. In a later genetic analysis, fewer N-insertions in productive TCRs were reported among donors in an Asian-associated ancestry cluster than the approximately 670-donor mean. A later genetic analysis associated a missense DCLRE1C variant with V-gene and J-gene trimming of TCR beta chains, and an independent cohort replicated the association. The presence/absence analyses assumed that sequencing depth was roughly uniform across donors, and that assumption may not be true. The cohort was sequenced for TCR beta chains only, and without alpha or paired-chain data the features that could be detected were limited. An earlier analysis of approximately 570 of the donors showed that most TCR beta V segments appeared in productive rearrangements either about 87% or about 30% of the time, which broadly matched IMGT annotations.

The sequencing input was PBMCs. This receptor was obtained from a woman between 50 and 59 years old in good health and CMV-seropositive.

The nucleotides are TGTGCCAGCAGCATTTCCCGGACAGGGATCTATGGCTACACCTTC. It encodes CASSISRTGIYGYTF. The chain employs TRBV27 and TRBJ1-2; 8 of the junction bases match TRBD1. Its CDR3 holds 15 amino acids, cysteine through phenylalanine. Of the read, only the CDR3 DNA is kept; its 45 bases are in frame from base 1. CDR1 MNHEY and CDR2 SMNVEV are derived from the germline V gene (reference sequence). Unmatched junction bases come to 10, with V trimmed by 6 bases and J by 4 bases.